This T cell receptor (beta chain) appears in the sequencing data of a study of Ad26.COV2.S vaccination and SARS-CoV-2 variants. General study results and limits: Comparable non-spike TCR breadth was observed in vaccine and placebo recipients. Possible underestimation of total T cell responses by the TCR breadth and depth analyses was noted. The authors reported substantial breadth in spike-specific CD8+ and CD4+ T cell responses after vaccination. Those who received the vaccine showed greater spike-specific TCR breadth than those given placebo.

A note on this clone: What it binds is not known.

The ends lost 1 base at V and 0 bases at J; junction bases unmatched: 1. The germline V gene has CDR1 MGHRA and CDR2 YSYEKL. The CDR3 has 16 residues. Only in-frame clones appear in the TCRdb table, and some are missing; sequencing was by immunoSEQ multiplex PCR. The sample lists tens of thousands of clones; approximately 80% were seen once. This TCR was recovered from a human donor who had recovered from COVID-19. The chain recombines TRBV4-1 with TRBJ2-2; TRBD1 agrees at 8 bases. Sample: peripheral blood, taken after recovery from COVID-19. CDR3 in amino acids: CASSQGQGTNTGELFF. DNA for the CDR3: TGCGCCAGCAGCCAAGGACAGGGGACGAACACCGGGGAGCTGTTTTTT.